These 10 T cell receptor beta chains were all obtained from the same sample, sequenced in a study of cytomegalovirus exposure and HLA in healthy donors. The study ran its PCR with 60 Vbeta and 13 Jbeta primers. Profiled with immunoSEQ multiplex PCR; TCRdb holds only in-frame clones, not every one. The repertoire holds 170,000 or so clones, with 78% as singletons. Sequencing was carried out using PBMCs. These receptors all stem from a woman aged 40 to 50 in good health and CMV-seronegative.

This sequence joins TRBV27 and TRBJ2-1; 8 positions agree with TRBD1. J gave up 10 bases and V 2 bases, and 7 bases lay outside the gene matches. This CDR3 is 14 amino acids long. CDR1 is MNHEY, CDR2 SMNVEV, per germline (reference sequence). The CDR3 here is CASSLQGARGEQFF. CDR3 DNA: TGTGCCAGCAGTTTACAGGGGGCGCGTGGAGAGCAGTTCTTC.

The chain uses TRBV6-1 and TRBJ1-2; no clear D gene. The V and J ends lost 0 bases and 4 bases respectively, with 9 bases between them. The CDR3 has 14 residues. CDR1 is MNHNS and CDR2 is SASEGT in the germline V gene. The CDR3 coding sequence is TGTGCCAGCAGTGAAGCGCTTGGCTTCTATGGCTACACCTTC. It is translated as CASSEALGFYGYTF.

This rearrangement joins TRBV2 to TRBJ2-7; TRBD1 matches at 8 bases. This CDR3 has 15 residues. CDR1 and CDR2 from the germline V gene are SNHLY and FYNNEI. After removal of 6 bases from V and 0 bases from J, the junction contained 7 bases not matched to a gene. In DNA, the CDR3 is TGTGCCAGCAGGGACAGGGAACCCAGCTCCTACGAGCAGTACTTC. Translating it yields CASRDREPSSYEQYF.

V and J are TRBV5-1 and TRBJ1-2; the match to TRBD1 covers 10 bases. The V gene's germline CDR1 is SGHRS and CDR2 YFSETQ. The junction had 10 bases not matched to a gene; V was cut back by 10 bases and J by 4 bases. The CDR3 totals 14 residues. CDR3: CAGREGQGTYGYTF. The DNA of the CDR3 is TGCGCCGGCCGTGAGGGACAGGGGACCTATGGCTACACCTTC.

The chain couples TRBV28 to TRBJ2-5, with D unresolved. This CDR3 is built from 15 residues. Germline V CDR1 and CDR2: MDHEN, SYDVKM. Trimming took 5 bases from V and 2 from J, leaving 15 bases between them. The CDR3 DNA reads TGTGCCAGCAGTCGGTCTATCCTCCTTCAAGAGACCCAGTACTTC. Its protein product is CASSRSILLQETQYF.

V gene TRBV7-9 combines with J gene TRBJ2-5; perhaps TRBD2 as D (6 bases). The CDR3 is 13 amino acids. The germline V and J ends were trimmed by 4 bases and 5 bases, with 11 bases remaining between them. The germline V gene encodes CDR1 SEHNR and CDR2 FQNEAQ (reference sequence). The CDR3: CASSSEGRETQYF. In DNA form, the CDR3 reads TGTGCCAGCAGCTCTGAGGGGAGGGAGACCCAGTACTTC.

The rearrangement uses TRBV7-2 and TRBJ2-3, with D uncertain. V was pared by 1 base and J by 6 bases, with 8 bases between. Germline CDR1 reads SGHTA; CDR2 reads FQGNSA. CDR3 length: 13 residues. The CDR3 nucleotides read TGTGCCAGCAGCTTAGAAAGGCGGGATACGCAGTATTTT. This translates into CASSLERRDTQYF.

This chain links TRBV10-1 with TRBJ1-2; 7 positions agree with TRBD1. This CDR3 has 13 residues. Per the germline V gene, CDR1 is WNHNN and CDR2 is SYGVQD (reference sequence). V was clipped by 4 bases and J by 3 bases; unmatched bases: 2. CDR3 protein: CASSGQGDYGYTF. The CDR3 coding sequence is TGCGCCAGCAGTGGACAGGGAGACTATGGCTACACCTTC.

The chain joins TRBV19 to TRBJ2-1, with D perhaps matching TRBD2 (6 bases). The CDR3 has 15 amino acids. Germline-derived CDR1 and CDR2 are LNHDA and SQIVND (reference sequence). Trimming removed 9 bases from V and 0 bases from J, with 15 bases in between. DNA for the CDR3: TGTGCCAGCTCACGGCGGGGTGACTCCTACAATGAGCAGTTCTTC. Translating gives CASSRRGDSYNEQFF.

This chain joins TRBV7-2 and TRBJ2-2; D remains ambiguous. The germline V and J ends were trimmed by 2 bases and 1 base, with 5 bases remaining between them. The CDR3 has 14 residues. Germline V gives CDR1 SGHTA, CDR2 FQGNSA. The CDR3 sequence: CASSLQRNTGELFF. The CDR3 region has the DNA TGTGCCAGCAGCTTACAGCGGAACACCGGGGAGCTGTTTTTT. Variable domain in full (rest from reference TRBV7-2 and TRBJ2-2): GAGVSQSPSNKVTEKGKDVELRCDPISGHTALYWYRQSLGQGLEFLIYFQGNSAPDKSGLPSDRFSAERTGGSVSTLTIQRTQQEDSAVYLCASSLQRNTGELFFGEGSRLTVL.